This T cell receptor (beta chain) was found in a study of blood T cells in healthy people across ages. In its sample, this clonotype was seen many times. A second PCR of about 7 to 12 cycles used a sample-barcoded 5' primer and a J-beta primer mix. TCRdb called the 5' RACE reads again in MiXCR, with one record for every CDR3 protein. The sample lists hundreds of thousands of distinct CDR3 sequences, about 30% occurring once. Germline V gene lookup returns CDR1 DFQATT and CDR2 SNEGSKA (reference sequence). The CDR3 covers 14 residues. V dropped 2 bases and J dropped 4; count of bases not matched to a gene: 6.

The J gene is TRBJ2-5, the V gene TRBV20-1, with 8 bases fitting TRBD2. This clonotype was obtained from a woman older than 75 in good health. The material sequenced was blood. The CDR3 DNA is TGCAGTGCTAGATTTAGCGGGGTGAGAGAGACCCAGTACTTC. It translates to CSARFSGVRETQYF.